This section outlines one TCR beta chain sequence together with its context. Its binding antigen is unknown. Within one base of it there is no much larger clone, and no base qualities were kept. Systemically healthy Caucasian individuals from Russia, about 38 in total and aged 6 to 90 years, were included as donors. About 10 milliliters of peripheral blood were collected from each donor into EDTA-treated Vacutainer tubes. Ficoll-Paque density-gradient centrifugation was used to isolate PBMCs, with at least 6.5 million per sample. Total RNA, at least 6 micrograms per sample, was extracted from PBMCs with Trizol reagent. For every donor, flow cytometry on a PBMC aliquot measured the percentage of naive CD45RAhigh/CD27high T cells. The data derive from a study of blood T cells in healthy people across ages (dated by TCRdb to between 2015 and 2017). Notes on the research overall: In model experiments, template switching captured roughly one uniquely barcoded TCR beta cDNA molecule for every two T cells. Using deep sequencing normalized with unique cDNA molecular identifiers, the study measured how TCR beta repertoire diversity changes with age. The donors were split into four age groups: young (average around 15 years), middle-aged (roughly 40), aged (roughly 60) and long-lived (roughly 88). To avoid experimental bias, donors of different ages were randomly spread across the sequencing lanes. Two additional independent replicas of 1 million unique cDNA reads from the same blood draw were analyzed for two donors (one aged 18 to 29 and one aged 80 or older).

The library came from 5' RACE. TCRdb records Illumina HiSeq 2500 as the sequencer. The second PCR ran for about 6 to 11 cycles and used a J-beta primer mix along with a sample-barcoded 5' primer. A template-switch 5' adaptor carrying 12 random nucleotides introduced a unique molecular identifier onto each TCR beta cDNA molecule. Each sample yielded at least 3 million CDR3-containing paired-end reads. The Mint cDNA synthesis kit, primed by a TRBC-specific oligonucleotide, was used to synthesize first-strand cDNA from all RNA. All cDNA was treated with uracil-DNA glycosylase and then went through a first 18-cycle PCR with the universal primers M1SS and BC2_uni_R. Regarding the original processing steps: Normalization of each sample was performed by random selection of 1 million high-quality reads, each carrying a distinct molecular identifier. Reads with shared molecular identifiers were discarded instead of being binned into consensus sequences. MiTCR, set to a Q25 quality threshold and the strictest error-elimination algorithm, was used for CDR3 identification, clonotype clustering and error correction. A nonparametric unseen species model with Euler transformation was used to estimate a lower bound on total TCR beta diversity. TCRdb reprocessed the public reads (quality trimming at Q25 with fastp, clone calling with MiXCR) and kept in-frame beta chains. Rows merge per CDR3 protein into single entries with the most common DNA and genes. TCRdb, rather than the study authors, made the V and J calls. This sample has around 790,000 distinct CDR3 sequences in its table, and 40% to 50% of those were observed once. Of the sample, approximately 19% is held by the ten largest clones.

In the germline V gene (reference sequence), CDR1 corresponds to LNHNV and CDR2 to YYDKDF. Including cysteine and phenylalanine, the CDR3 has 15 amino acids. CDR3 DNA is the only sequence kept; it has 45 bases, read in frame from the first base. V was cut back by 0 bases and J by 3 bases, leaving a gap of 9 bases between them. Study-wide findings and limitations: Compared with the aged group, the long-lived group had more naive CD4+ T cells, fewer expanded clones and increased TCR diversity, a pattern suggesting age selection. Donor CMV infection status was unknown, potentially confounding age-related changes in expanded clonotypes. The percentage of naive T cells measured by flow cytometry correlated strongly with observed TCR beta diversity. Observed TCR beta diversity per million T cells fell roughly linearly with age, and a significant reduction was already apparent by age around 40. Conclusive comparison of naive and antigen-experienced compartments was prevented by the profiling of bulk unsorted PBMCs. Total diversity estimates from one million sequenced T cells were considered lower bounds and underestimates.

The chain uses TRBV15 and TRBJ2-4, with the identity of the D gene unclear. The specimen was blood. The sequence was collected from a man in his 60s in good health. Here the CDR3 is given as CATSRDKLIKNIQYF. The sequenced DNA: TGTGCCACCAGCAGAGATAAATTGATCAAAAACATTCAGTACTTC.